This T cell receptor (beta chain) was recorded in a study of cytomegalovirus exposure and HLA in healthy donors. Findings and caveats of the study: In a later analysis, first-cohort TCR clusters were found to tend to co-occur in the 120 or so validation repertoires. TCR sequences were mostly rare, though some public TCRs occurred in many donors. According to reports, the classifier identified cytomegalovirus status with high specificity and sensitivity.

Separate from the roughly 720-subject first cohort was the roughly 120-subject validation cohort, to which the donors belonged. Measured with immunoSEQ multiplex PCR; TCRdb has only the in-frame clones, and not every one. The data show approximately 150,000 clones, about 89% seen once. About this clone: Its antigen remains unidentified.

V lost 5 bases and J lost 3; bases outside the gene matches: 5. CDR3 size: 15 residues. Germline-derived CDR1 and CDR2 are SEHNR and FQNEAQ (reference sequence). This rearrangement joins TRBV7-9 to TRBJ2-1; 9 bases fit TRBD1. Sequences were obtained from PBMCs. The TCR was taken from a man between 18 and 35 years old in good health and CMV-seronegative. The CDR3 here is CASSNRDRVYNEQFF. In DNA form, the CDR3 reads TGTGCCAGCAGCAACCGGGACAGGGTCTACAATGAGCAGTTCTTC.